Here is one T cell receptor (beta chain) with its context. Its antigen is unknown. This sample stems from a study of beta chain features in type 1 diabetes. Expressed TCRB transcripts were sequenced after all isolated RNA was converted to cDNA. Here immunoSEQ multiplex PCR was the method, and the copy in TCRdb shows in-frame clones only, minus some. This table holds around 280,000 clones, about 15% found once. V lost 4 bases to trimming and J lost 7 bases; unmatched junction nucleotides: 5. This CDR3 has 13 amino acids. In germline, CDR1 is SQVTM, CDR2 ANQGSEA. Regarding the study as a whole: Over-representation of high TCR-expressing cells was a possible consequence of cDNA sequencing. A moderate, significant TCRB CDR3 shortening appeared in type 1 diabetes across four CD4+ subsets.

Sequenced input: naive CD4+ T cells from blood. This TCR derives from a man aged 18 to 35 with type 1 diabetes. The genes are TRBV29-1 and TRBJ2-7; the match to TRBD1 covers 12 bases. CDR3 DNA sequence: TGCAGCGTTGGATCGGGACAGGGGGCTGAGCAGTACTTC. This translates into CSVGSGQGAEQYF.